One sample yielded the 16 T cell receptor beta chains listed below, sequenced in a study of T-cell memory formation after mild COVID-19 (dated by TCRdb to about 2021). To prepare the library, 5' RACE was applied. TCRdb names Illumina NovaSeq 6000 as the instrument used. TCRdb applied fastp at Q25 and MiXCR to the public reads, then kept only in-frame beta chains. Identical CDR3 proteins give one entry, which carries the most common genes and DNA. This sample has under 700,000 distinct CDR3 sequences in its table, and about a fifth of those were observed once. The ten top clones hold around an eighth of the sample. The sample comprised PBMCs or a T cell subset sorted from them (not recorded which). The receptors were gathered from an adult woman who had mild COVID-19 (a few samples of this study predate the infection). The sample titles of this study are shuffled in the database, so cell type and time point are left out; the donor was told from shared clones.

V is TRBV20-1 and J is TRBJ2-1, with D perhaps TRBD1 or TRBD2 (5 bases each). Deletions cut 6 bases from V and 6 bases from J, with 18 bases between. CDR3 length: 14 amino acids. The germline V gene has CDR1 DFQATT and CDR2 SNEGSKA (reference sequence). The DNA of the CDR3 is TGCAGTGCGGTCACCGGGACCCTTCTCAATGAGCAGTTCTTC. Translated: CSAVTGTLLNEQFF.

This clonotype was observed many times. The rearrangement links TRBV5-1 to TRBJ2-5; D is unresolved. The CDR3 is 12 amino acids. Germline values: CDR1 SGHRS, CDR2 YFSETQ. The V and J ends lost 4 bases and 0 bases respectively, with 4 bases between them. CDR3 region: CASSQDQETQYF. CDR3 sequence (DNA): TGCGCCAGCAGCCAGGACCAAGAGACCCAGTACTTC. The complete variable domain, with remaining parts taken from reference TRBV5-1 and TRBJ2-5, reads KAGVTQTPRYLIKTRGQQVTLSCSPISGHRSVSWYQQTPGQGLQFLFEYFSETQRNKGNFPGRFSGRQFSNSRSEMNVSTLELGDSALYLCASSQDQETQYFGPGTRLLVL.

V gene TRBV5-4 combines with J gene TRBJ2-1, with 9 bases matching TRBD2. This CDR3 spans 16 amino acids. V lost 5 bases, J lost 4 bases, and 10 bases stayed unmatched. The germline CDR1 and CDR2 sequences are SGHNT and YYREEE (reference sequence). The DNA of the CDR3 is TGTGCCAGCAGAAGTGGGACTAGCAGAAAATACAATGAGCAGTTCTTC. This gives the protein CASRSGTSRKYNEQFF.

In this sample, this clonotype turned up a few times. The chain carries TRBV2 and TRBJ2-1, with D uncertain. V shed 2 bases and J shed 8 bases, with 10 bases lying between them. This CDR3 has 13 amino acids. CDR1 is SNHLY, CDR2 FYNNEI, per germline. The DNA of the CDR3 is TGTGCCAGCAGTGAAAATAGGTCGGATGAGCAGTTCTTC. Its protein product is CASSENRSDEQFF. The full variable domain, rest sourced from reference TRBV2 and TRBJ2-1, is EPEVTQTPSHQVTQMGQEVILRCVPISNHLYFYWYRQILGQKVEFLVSFYNNEISEKSEIFDDQFSVERPDGSNFTLKIRSTKLEDSAMYFCASSENRSDEQFFGPGTRLTVL.

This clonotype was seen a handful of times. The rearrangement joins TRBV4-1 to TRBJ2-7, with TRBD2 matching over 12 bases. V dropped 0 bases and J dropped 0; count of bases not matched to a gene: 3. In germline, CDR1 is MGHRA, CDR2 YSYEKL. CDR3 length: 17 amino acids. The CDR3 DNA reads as TGCGCCAGCAGCCAAGATCGGACTAGCGGGGCCTCCTACGAGCAGTACTTC. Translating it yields CASSQDRTSGASYEQYF.

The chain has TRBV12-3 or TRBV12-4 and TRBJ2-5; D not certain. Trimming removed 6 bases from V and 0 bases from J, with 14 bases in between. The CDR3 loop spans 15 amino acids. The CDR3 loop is CASSFRLGYQETQYF. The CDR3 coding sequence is TGTGCCAGCAGCTTTAGATTAGGGTACCAAGAGACCCAGTACTTC.

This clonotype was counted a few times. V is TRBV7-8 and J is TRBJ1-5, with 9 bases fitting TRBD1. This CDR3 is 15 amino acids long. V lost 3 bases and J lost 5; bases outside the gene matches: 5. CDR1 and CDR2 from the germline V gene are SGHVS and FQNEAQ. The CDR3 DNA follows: TGTGCCAGCAGCTTGGGACAGGGCCCACATCAGCCCCAGCATTTT. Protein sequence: CASSLGQGPHQPQHF.

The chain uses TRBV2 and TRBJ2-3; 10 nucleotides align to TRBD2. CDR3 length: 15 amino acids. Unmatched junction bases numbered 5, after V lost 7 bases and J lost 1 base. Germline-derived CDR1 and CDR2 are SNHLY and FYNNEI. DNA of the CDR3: TGTGCCAGCAAAACCGGGACTAGCGGCACAGATACGCAGTATTTT. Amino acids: CASKTGTSGTDTQYF.

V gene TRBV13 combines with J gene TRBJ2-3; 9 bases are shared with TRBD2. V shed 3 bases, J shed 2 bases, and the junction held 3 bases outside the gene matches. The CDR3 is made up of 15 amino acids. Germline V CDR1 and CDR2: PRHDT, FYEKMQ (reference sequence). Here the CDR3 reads CASSFWTSVTDTQYF. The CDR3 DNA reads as TGTGCCAGCAGCTTCTGGACTAGCGTCACAGATACGCAGTATTTT.

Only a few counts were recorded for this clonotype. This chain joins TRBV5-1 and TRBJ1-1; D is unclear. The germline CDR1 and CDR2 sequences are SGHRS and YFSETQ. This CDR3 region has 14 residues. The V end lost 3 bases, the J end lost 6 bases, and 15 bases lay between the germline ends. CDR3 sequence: CASSYREFSPEAFF. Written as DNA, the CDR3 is TGCGCCAGCAGCTATCGGGAGTTCTCCCCTGAAGCTTTCTTT.

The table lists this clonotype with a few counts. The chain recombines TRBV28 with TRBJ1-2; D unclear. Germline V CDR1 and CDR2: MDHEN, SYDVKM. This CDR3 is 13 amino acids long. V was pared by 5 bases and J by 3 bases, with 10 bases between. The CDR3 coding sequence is TGTGCCAGCAGTCCCCGCTGGGACTATGGCTACACCTTC. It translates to CASSPRWDYGYTF.

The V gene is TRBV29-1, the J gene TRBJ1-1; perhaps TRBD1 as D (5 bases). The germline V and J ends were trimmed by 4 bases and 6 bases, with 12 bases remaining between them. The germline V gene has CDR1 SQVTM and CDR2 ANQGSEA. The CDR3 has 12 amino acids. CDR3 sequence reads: CSVGGREAEAFF. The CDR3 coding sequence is TGCAGCGTTGGGGGACGTGAGGCTGAAGCTTTCTTT.

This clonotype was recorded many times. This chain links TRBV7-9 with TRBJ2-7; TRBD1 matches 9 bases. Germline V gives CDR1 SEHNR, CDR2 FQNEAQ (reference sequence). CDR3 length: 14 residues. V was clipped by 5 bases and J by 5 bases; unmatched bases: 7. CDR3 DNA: TGTGCCAGCAGCCACCGGGACAGGGTCGACGAGCAGTACTTC. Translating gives CASSHRDRVDEQYF.

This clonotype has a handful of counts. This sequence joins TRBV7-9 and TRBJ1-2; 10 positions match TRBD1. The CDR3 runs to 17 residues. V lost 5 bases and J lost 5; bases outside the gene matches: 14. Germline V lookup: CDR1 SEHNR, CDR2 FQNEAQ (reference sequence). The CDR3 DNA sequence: TGTGCCAGCAGCGCGACGGATCGGGACAGGGGACCTTATGGCTACACCTTC. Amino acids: CASSATDRDRGPYGYTF.

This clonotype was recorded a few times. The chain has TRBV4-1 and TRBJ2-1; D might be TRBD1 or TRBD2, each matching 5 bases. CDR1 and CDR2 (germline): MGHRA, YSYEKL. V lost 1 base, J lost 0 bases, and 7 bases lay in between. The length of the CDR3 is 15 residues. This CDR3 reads CASSQGGSSYNEQFF. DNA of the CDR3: TGCGCCAGCAGCCAAGGGGGGAGCTCCTACAATGAGCAGTTCTTC.

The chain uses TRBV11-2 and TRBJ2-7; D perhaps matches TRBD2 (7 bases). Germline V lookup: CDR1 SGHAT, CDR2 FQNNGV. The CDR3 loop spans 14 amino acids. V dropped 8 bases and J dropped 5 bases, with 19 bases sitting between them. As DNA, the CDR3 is TGTGCCAGCCGCATGCTCGGGGGGCCCGACGAGCAGTACTTC. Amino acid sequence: CASRMLGGPDEQYF.